Below, 10 T cell receptor beta chains from the same sample are listed, as sequenced in a study of naive and memory T cell subsets. Study-wide results and caveats: Naive repertoires, especially CD8, held a few larger clonotypes, possibly memory cells re-expressing CD45RA.

No cognate antigen is known for these TCRs. Two oligonucleotides, mixed equimolar, formed the beta constant-region primer covering TRBC1 and TRBC2. Four rounds of PCR amplified the ligated cDNA using nested alpha and beta constant-region primers plus SP2. TCRdb called the UMI-ligation and nested PCR reads again in MiXCR, with one record for every CDR3 protein. The repertoire holds some 110,000 distinct CDR3 sequences, with more than 12% as singletons. Sequenced: naive CD8+ T cells from blood. Receptor source: a human donor in good health.

This clonotype was counted a few times. The CDR3 spells CSVEANTEAFF. CDR3 coding DNA: TGCAGCGTTGAGGCAAACACTGAAGCTTTCTTT. This chain joins TRBV29-1 and TRBJ1-1; no firm D call. CDR1 and CDR2 from the germline V gene are SQVTM and ANQGSEA. This CDR3 is built from 11 residues. The V and J ends lost 3 bases and 2 bases respectively, with 4 bases between them.

This clonotype has just a few counts. The V gene is TRBV9, the J gene TRBJ2-2; D unclear. The germline V gene has CDR1 SGDLS and CDR2 YYNGEE. The CDR3 contains 13 residues. Trimming took off 3 bases at V and 6 bases at J, with 9 bases between the two ends. The CDR3 here is CASSAFGSGELFF. CDR3 DNA sequence: TGTGCCAGCAGCGCCTTCGGGTCCGGGGAGCTGTTTTTT.

The chain is built from TRBV15 and TRBJ1-5; a weak D match, TRBD1 (5 bases). The V end was cut by 5 bases, the J end by 0 bases, with 17 bases between. Germline CDR1 and CDR2: LNHNV and YYDKDF (reference sequence). CDR3 length equals 17 residues. The CDR3, as DNA: TGTGCCACCAGCGGAAAAGACAGAGGACTTAGCAATCAGCCCCAGCATTTT. This encodes CATSGKDRGLSNQPQHF.

This clonotype was recorded many times. The V and J genes are TRBV6-5 and TRBJ1-2; the D is unclear. Germline values: CDR1 MNHEY, CDR2 SVGAGI. This CDR3 spans 14 amino acids. With 7 bases removed from V and 6 bases from J, the gap between germline ends came to 18 bases. The DNA for the CDR3 is TGTGCCAGCACCCCGAGTTTGGTTTTCAATGGCTACACCTTC. As protein: CASTPSLVFNGYTF.

This clonotype was counted at least ten times. The rearrangement uses TRBV27 and TRBJ1-6, with D possibly matching TRBD1 (5 bases). Trimming stripped 2 bases from V and 13 bases from J, with 9 bases between. CDR1 is MNHEY and CDR2 is SMNVEV in the germline V gene (reference sequence). This CDR3 is built from 12 residues. CDR3 region: CASSLRGLPLHF. DNA for the CDR3: TGTGCCAGCAGTTTACGGGGACTCCCCCTCCACTTT.

This clonotype appeared many times. The gene calls are TRBV11-2 and TRBJ2-1; D perhaps matches TRBD1 (6 bases). Trimming pared 1 base from V and 8 bases from J, leaving 6 bases between. Germline CDR1 and CDR2: SGHAT and FQNNGV. The length of the CDR3 is 12 residues. Here the CDR3 DNA reads TGTGCCAGCAGCTTAGCAGGGGATGAGCAGTTCTTC. Translated, it gives CASSLAGDEQFF.

There are a few counts of this clonotype. The chain couples TRBV2 to TRBJ1-1; D is uncertain. V lost 1 base and J lost 0, with 6 bases in between. Germline V lookup: CDR1 SNHLY, CDR2 FYNNEI. This CDR3 contains 14 residues. This chain's CDR3 is CASSEVGLNTEAFF. The CDR3, as DNA: TGTGCCAGCAGTGAAGTAGGCCTGAACACTGAAGCTTTCTTT.

This clonotype came up a few times. The chain uses TRBV27 and TRBJ2-7; tentative D call: TRBD1 (5 bases). The CDR3 runs 15 residues. The germline V and J ends were trimmed by 4 bases and 0 bases, with 13 bases remaining between them. The germline V gene encodes CDR1 MNHEY and CDR2 SMNVEV (reference sequence). In DNA form, the CDR3 reads TGTGCCAGCAGTTCCCCACAGGCCAACTCCTACGAGCAGTACTTC. Its protein is CASSSPQANSYEQYF.

For this clonotype: No DNA is shown, since the ends of the CDR3 on it are uncertain; the CDR3 is the one TCRdb lists. The chain joins TRBV27 to TRBJ2-1; the D call TRBD2 from the table was never checked on the DNA. Germline-derived CDR1 and CDR2 are MNHEY and SMNVEV (reference sequence). The CDR3 adds up to 15 amino acids, both ends counted. The CDR3 region is CASSLGTGGPYEQFF.

This clonotype has more than one count but fewer than ten. J is TRBJ2-3 and V is TRBV11-3; D is unresolved. Germline assignment: CDR1 SGHNT and CDR2 YENEEA. The V gene lost 0 bases and the J gene lost 2 bases, with 9 bases spanning the gap. This CDR3 contains 15 residues. The DNA of the CDR3 is TGTGCCAGCAGCTTAGATAGGGCCTACACAGATACGCAGTATTTT. This encodes CASSLDRAYTDTQYF.